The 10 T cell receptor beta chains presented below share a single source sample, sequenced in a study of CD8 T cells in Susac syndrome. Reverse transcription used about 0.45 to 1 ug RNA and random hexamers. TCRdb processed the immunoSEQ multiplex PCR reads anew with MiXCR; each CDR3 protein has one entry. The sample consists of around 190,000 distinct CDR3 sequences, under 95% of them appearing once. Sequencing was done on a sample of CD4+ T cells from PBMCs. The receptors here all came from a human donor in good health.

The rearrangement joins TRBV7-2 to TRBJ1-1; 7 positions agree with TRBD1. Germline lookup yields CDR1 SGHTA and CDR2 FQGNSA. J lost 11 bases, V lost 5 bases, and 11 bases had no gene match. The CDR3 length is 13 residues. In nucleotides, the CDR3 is TGTGCCAGCAGCCTGGTAACGGGACAGACGGCTTTCTTT. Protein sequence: CASSLVTGQTAFF.

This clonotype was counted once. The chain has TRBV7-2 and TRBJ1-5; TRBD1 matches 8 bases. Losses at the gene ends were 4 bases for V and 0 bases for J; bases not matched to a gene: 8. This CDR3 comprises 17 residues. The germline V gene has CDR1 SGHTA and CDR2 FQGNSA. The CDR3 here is CASSSRTGRYSNQPQHF. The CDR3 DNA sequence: TGTGCCAGCAGCTCCCGGACAGGGCGCTATAGCAATCAGCCCCAGCATTTT. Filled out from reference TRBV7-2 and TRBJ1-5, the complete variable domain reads GAGVSQSPSNKVTEKGKDVELRCDPISGHTALYWYRQSLGQGLEFLIYFQGNSAPDKSGLPSDRFSAERTGGSVSTLTIQRTQQEDSAVYLCASSSRTGRYSNQPQHFGDGTRLSIL.

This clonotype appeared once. CDR3 in DNA: TGTGCCAGCAGGAAAGGGGGATCTTCCTCTGGCTACACCTTC. Translation: CASRKGGSSSGYTF. This chain joins TRBV12-3 or TRBV12-4 and TRBJ1-2, with a possible D match to TRBD1 (6 bases). The CDR3 covers 14 residues. V lost 6 bases and J 7 bases, leaving 18 bases between the germline ends.

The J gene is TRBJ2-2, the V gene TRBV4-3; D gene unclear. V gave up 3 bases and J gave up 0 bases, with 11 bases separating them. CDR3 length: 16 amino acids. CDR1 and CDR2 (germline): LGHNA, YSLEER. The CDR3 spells CASSHPDGPNTGELFF. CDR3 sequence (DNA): TGCGCCAGCAGCCACCCGGACGGACCGAACACCGGGGAGCTGTTTTTT.

CDR3 region: CASSLMGRGYTF. The CDR3 DNA follows: TGTGCCAGCAGCTTAATGGGGCGAGGCTACACCTTC. The V and J genes are TRBV7-3 and TRBJ1-2, with D possibly being TRBD1 (5 bases). In germline, CDR1 is SGHTA, CDR2 FQGTGA. The CDR3 is 12 residues long. Trimming left V 1 base short and J 8 bases short, with 8 bases between.

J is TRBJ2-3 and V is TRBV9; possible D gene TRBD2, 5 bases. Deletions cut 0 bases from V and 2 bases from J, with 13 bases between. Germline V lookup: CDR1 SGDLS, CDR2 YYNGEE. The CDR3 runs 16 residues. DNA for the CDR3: TGTGCCAGCAGCGTAGCCGGGGATCCCTACACAGATACGCAGTATTTT. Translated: CASSVAGDPYTDTQYF.

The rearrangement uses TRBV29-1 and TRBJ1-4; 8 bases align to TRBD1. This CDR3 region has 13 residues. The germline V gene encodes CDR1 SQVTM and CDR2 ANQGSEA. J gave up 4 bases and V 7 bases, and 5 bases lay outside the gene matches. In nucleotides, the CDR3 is TGCAGCGGGCAGGGACAGGTTAATGAAAAACTGTTTTTT. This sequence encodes CSGQGQVNEKLFF.

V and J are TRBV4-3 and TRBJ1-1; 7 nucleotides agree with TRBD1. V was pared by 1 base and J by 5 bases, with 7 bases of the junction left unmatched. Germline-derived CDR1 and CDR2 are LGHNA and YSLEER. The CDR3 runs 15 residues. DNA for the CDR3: TGCGCCAGCAGCCAAGCGTTACAGGGGATGACTGAAGCTTTCTTT. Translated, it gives CASSQALQGMTEAFF.

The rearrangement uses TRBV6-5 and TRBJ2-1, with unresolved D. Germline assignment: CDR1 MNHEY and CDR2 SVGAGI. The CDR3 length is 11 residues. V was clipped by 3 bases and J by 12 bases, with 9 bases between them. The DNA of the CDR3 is TGTGCCAGCAGTTATCTTTGGGCGCAGTTCTTC. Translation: CASSYLWAQFF.

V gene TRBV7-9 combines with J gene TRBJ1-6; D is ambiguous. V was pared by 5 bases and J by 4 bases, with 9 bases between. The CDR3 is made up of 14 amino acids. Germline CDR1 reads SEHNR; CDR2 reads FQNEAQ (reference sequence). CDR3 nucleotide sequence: TGTGCCAGCAGCGCGACGGTTTATAATTCACCCCTCCACTTT. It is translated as CASSATVYNSPLHF. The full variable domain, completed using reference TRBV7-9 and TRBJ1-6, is DTGVSQNPRHKITKRGQNVTFRCDPISEHNRLYWYRQTLGQGPEFLTYFQNEAQLEKSRLLSDRFSAERPKGSFSTLEIQRTEQGDSAMYLCASSATVYNSPLHFGNGTRLTVT.